This TCR beta chain was captured by sequencing in a study of neurological immune-mediated disorders. This clonotype was recorded many times. The CDR3 is 14 residues long. Germline CDR1 and CDR2: SEHNR and FQNEAQ (reference sequence). V dropped 3 bases and J dropped 0 bases, with 9 bases sitting between them. From the 5' RACE reads, TCRdb called clonotypes with MiXCR, one entry per CDR3 protein. Seen here are fewer than 75,000 distinct CDR3 sequences, nearly 3.5% observed once, and the top ten hold about 4%. This chain connects TRBV7-9 to TRBJ2-7, with D hard to call. The TCR sequence derives from a man aged 40-49 years with multiple sclerosis. The sample taken for sequencing was PBMCs. In DNA form, the CDR3 reads TGTGCCAGCAGCTTCCATAAGAGCTCCTACGAGCAGTACTTC. This gives the protein CASSFHKSSYEQYF.